The 5 T cell receptor beta chains reported below all come from one sample, sequenced in a study of T cell changes during pregnancy in multiple sclerosis. Clones were sequenced by immunoSEQ multiplex PCR, and TCRdb holds only the in-frame ones, with some missing. Of some 100,000 clones in the sample, 94% were seen once. The sequencing used peripheral blood, collected before pregnancy. These receptors came from a female donor with multiple sclerosis, enrolled in a pregnancy study.

The chain couples TRBV5-1 to TRBJ2-3; D might be TRBD2 (5 bases). In germline, CDR1 is SGHRS, CDR2 YFSETQ. V was pared by 3 bases and J by 4 bases, with 12 bases between. This CDR3 spans 14 amino acids. The DNA of the CDR3 is TGCGCCAGCAGCTCGGACTTAGGTCCAGATACGCAGTATTTT. The encoded protein is CASSSDLGPDTQYF.

This clone was observed a few times. The chain is built from TRBV7-2 and TRBJ2-7; D not certain. Germline V gives CDR1 SGHTA, CDR2 FQGNSA. The V and J ends lost 8 bases and 7 bases respectively, with 18 bases between them. The CDR3 runs 13 residues. CDR3 nucleotide sequence: TGTGCCAGCGCCCAGCCCAAACTACGAGAGCAGTACTTC. This translates into CASAQPKLREQYF.

This chain uses TRBV5-4 with TRBJ2-2; D may be TRBD2 (6 bases). With 9 bases removed from V and 0 bases from J, the gap between germline ends came to 12 bases. Germline V lookup: CDR1 SGHNT, CDR2 YYREEE (reference sequence). The CDR3 totals 14 residues. In DNA, the CDR3 is TGTGCCATCGGGAGAGAACCGAACACCGGGGAGCTGTTTTTT. This encodes CAIGREPNTGELFF.

The chain is built from TRBV28 and TRBJ2-7; the D gene is possibly TRBD2 (5 bases). Trimming left V 1 base short and J 0 bases short, with 13 bases between. The CDR3 runs 16 residues. CDR1 and CDR2 from the germline V gene are MDHEN and SYDVKM. The CDR3: CASSLSPSGSSYEQYF. CDR3 bases: TGTGCCAGCAGTTTATCCCCCAGCGGAAGCTCCTACGAGCAGTACTTC.

The chain joins TRBV19 to TRBJ2-1; 13 positions agree with TRBD2. The CDR3 totals 15 residues. With 2 bases clipped from V and 8 bases from J, the junction kept 3 bases outside the gene matches. The germline V gene encodes CDR1 LNHDA and CDR2 SQIVND (reference sequence). The CDR3 coding sequence is TGTGCCAGTAGTATATGGACTAGCGGGAGCGATGAGCAGTTCTTC. Translation gives CASSIWTSGSDEQFF.